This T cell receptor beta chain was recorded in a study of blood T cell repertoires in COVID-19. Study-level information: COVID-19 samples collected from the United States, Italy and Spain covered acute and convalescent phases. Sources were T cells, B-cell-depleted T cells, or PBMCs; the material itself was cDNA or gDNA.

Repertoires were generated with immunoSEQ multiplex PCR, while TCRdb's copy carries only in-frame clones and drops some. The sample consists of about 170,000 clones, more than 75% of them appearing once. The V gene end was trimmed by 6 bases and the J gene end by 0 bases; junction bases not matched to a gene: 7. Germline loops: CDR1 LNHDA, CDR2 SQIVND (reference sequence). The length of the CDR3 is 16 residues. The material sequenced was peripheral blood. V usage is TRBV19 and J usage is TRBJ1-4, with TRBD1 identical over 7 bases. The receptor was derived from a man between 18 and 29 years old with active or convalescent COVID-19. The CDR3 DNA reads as TGTGCCAGTAGGGGGACAGCGACTGCAACTAATGAAAAACTGTTTTTT. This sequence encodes CASRGTATATNEKLFF.